The 30 T cell receptor beta chains listed next were all sequenced from one sample in a study of cytotoxic CD8 clonotypes in ibrutinib-treated CLL. TCRdb's copy holds only in-frame clones and misses some; the assay was immunoSEQ multiplex PCR. The sample has 250,000 to 350,000 clones, 70% to 80% seen once. The sequencing here drew on PBMCs, taken at disease progression, from a patient treated with ibrutinib. Receptor source: a human donor with chronic lymphocytic leukemia.

The gene calls are TRBV12-5 and TRBJ2-7; no clear D. The CDR3 spans 13 residues. The V end lost 3 bases, the J end lost 0 bases, and 6 bases lay between the germline ends. The germline gives CDR1 LGHNT, CDR2 FRNRAP. The CDR3 loop reads CASGFDLSYEQYF. The CDR3 region has the DNA TGTGCTAGTGGTTTTGACCTCTCCTACGAGCAGTACTTC.

V and J are TRBV19 and TRBJ1-2, with TRBD1 matching 11 bases. J lost 7 bases, V lost 5 bases, and 3 bases had no gene match. Germline V lookup: CDR1 LNHDA, CDR2 SQIVND (reference sequence). The CDR3 sequence is 13 residues long. For the CDR3, the DNA is TGTGCCAGTAGTGCCGGGACAGGGGGTGGCTACACCTTC. Its protein product is CASSAGTGGGYTF.

The chain recombines TRBV10-2 with TRBJ1-4; a possible D gene is TRBD1 (5 bases). The V end was cut by 7 bases, the J end by 3 bases, with 9 bases between. Germline loops: CDR1 WSHSY, CDR2 SAAADI. The CDR3 length is 13 residues. The CDR3 nucleotides read TGCGCCAGCACGGGGGGGTCTAATGAAAAACTGTTTTTT. It is translated as CASTGGSNEKLFF.

The rearrangement links TRBV5-4 to TRBJ2-7; no reliable D call. The CDR3 runs 13 residues. Looked up from germline, CDR1 is SGHNT and CDR2 is YYREEE (reference sequence). The V gene lost 4 bases and the J gene lost 2 bases, with 10 bases spanning the gap. The CDR3 region has the DNA TGTGCCAGCAGCGACGACCCCGCCTACGAGCAGTACTTC. Translation: CASSDDPAYEQYF.

The V gene is TRBV11-2, the J gene TRBJ1-2, with D perhaps TRBD1 (6 bases). This CDR3 comprises 17 residues. CDR1 and CDR2 (germline): SGHAT, FQNNGV. Trimming removed 6 bases at V and 1 base at J, with 21 bases between. Here the CDR3 reads CASRRGAGDFLNYGYTF. DNA of the CDR3: TGTGCCAGCAGGCGAGGAGCAGGGGACTTCCTTAACTATGGCTACACCTTC.

The chain combines TRBV19 with TRBJ2-5; TRBD1 matches 7 bases. Germline CDR1 LNHDA, CDR2 SQIVND (reference sequence). The CDR3 covers 16 residues. J was trimmed by 2 bases and V by 6 bases; bases with no gene match: 12. The CDR3, as DNA: TGTGCCAGTAGCTACAGGGGCCTCCGAGTACAAGAGACCCAGTACTTC. Protein product: CASSYRGLRVQETQYF.

The chain carries TRBV11-3 and TRBJ2-7; the D is unclear. The CDR3 extends over 14 amino acids. Trimming removed 0 bases from V and 4 bases from J, with 10 bases in between. Germline CDR1 is SGHNT and CDR2 is YENEEA. DNA for the CDR3: TGTGCCAGCAGCTTAGATCGGCATCGTTACGAGCAGTACTTC. It yields the protein CASSLDRHRYEQYF.

The genes are TRBV7-3 and TRBJ1-2; D uncertain. V lost 5 bases and J lost 0, with 16 bases in between. Per the germline V gene, CDR1 is SGHTA and CDR2 is FQGTGA. This CDR3 contains 16 residues. This chain's CDR3 is CASSPRPGLPNYGYTF. Here the CDR3 DNA reads TGTGCCAGCAGCCCCCGTCCCGGTCTTCCTAACTATGGCTACACCTTC.

This chain uses TRBV4-1 with TRBJ2-7; perhaps D is TRBD1 or TRBD2 (5 bases each). Germline loops: CDR1 MGHRA, CDR2 YSYEKL. Between the trimmed V and J ends, which lost 2 bases and 3 bases, there was a span of 14 bases. The CDR3 loop spans 15 amino acids. This CDR3 is CASSQLGRDDYEQYF. CDR3 sequence (DNA): TGCGCCAGCAGCCAACTGGGACGGGATGACTACGAGCAGTACTTC.

This rearrangement joins TRBV11-2 to TRBJ2-3; 10 bases line up with TRBD2. Germline CDR1 SGHAT, CDR2 FQNNGV. CDR3 size: 16 residues. V shed 5 bases, J shed 6 bases, and the junction held 11 bases outside the gene matches. In nucleotides, the CDR3 is TGTGCCAGCAGCGTAACAAGCGGGGGGGCAATGGATACGCAGTATTTT. Amino acid sequence: CASSVTSGGAMDTQYF.

The chain combines TRBV6-5 with TRBJ2-7; D remains ambiguous. V was clipped by 0 bases and J by 2 bases, with 11 bases between them. Germline assignment: CDR1 MNHEY and CDR2 SVGAGI. The CDR3 has 15 residues. CDR3: CASSYSGPRTYEQYF. CDR3 DNA: TGTGCCAGCAGTTACTCGGGTCCAAGGACCTACGAGCAGTACTTC.

The chain has TRBV9 and TRBJ2-7; either TRBD1 or TRBD2 may fit D (5 bases each). In germline, CDR1 is SGDLS, CDR2 YYNGEE. This CDR3 contains 12 residues. The V and J ends lost 0 bases and 9 bases respectively, with 10 bases between them. The CDR3 here is CASSVVQGPQYF. DNA for the CDR3: TGTGCCAGCAGCGTAGTTCAGGGACCGCAGTACTTC.

J is TRBJ2-3 and V is TRBV7-3, with D hard to call. The CDR3 spans 13 residues. The V end lost 7 bases, the J end lost 1 base, and 9 bases lay between the germline ends. Looked up from germline, CDR1 is SGHTA and CDR2 is FQGTGA. Written as DNA, the CDR3 is TGTGCCAGCACCACTGGGGGCACAGATACGCAGTATTTT. Residues: CASTTGGTDTQYF.

This chain joins TRBV4-1 and TRBJ1-2, with a possible D match to TRBD1 (5 bases). The CDR3 loop spans 15 amino acids. The germline gives CDR1 MGHRA, CDR2 YSYEKL. V was cut by 1 base and J by 5 bases, with 14 bases left in between. The CDR3 reads CASSQAPGMGYGYTF. DNA for the CDR3: TGCGCCAGCAGCCAAGCTCCAGGGATGGGATATGGCTACACCTTC.

The rearrangement joins TRBV2 to TRBJ2-5; no clear D gene. Trimming removed 6 bases from V and 5 bases from J, with 22 bases in between. CDR1 is SNHLY and CDR2 is FYNNEI in the germline V gene. The CDR3 length is 16 residues. CDR3 loop: CASRVAFRIGFETQYF. The CDR3 region has the DNA TGTGCCAGCAGGGTCGCCTTTAGAATCGGGTTCGAGACCCAGTACTTC.

The CDR3 is CASSLWGDLNEKLFF. CDR3 nucleotides: TGTGCCAGCAGTTTATGGGGGGACCTCAATGAAAAACTGTTTTTT. The genes are TRBV28 and TRBJ1-4, with D possibly being TRBD1 (5 bases). The CDR3 is 15 residues long. The V end was cut by 0 bases, the J end by 5 bases, with 10 bases between. Germline CDR1 MDHEN, CDR2 SYDVKM.

V usage is TRBV12-5 and J usage is TRBJ2-7, with unresolved D. V lost 6 bases and J lost 6, with 9 bases in between. Germline values: CDR1 LGHNT, CDR2 FRNRAP. The CDR3 covers 11 residues. The CDR3 bases are TGTGCTAGTGGCCCACACGGCGAGCAGTACTTC. Its protein is CASGPHGEQYF.

This clone has only one observation. The chain couples TRBV7-9 to TRBJ2-6, with D maybe TRBD1 (6 bases). The V gene's germline CDR1 is SEHNR and CDR2 FQNEAQ (reference sequence). V was cut by 8 bases and J by 0 bases, with 11 bases left in between. The CDR3 runs 15 residues. CDR3 sequence: CASGRGYSGANVLTF. For the CDR3, the DNA is TGTGCCAGCGGAAGGGGGTACTCTGGGGCCAACGTCCTGACTTTC.

The chain recombines TRBV29-1 with TRBJ1-2, with D maybe TRBD1 (5 bases). This CDR3 has 12 residues. Germline V gene data show CDR1 as SQVTM and CDR2 as ANQGSEA. V lost 1 base and J 3 bases, leaving 6 bases between the germline ends. The CDR3 sequence: CSVEGQYYGYTF. CDR3 nucleotides: TGCAGCGTTGAAGGACAGTACTATGGCTACACCTTC. The whole variable domain, filled in from reference TRBV29-1 and TRBJ1-2, reads SAVISQKPSRDICQRGTSLTIQCQVDSQVTMMFWYRQQPGQSLTLIATANQGSEATYESGFVIDKFPISRPNLTFSTLTVSNMSPEDSSIYLCSVEGQYYGYTFGSGTRLTVV.

This chain links TRBV6-6 with TRBJ2-1; possibly TRBD2 for D (6 bases). Trimming pared 2 bases from V and 4 bases from J, leaving 15 bases between. In germline, CDR1 is MNHNY, CDR2 SVGAGI (reference sequence). The CDR3 extends over 16 amino acids. This CDR3 is CASSYPLGGEYNEQFF. In DNA form, the CDR3 reads TGTGCCAGCAGTTACCCACTTGGAGGGGAGTACAATGAGCAGTTCTTC.

J is TRBJ2-5 and V is TRBV5-6, with D tentatively TRBD2 (5 bases). Germline loops: CDR1 SGHDT, CDR2 YYEEEE. The CDR3 length is 13 residues. Trimming took 2 bases from V and 5 from J, leaving 10 bases between them. The DNA of the CDR3 is TGTGCCAGCAGCTTTCGGGGTGGCGAGACCCAGTACTTC. It is translated as CASSFRGGETQYF.

The V gene is TRBV2, the J gene TRBJ1-2, with D possibly being TRBD1 (5 bases). Trimming left V 3 bases short and J 4 bases short, with 21 bases between. The germline V gene encodes CDR1 SNHLY and CDR2 FYNNEI. This CDR3 is built from 17 residues. The CDR3 region is CASSELGQPGRFYGYTF. For the CDR3, the DNA is TGTGCCAGCAGTGAGCTGGGGCAACCGGGACGGTTCTATGGCTACACCTTC.

The count of this clone is one. The chain is built from TRBV5-6 and TRBJ2-5; D is undetermined. The CDR3 is made up of 14 amino acids. With 2 bases removed from V and 5 bases from J, the gap between germline ends came to 13 bases. The germline V gene encodes CDR1 SGHDT and CDR2 YYEEEE. This chain's CDR3 is CASSFLPTQETQYF. CDR3 nucleotide sequence: TGTGCCAGCAGCTTTCTTCCCACCCAGGAGACCCAGTACTTC.

This clone was observed a handful of times. The V call is TRBV2, the J call TRBJ2-3; 9 bases agree with TRBD1. Germline V gene sequence: CDR1 SNHLY, CDR2 FYNNEI. This CDR3 is 13 amino acids long. The J segment lost 6 bases and the V segment lost 8 bases, leaving 6 bases of the junction unmatched. CDR3 loop: CASPGQGGDTQYF. The CDR3 DNA reads TGTGCCAGCCCGGGACAGGGAGGCGATACGCAGTATTTT.

V is TRBV5-1 and J is TRBJ1-2; a possible D gene is TRBD1 (5 bases). The length of the CDR3 is 14 residues. V lost 3 bases and J 2 bases, leaving 11 bases between the germline ends. CDR1 and CDR2 (germline): SGHRS, YFSETQ. The CDR3 sequence is CASSSVGPNYGYTF. The CDR3 bases are TGCGCCAGCAGCTCCGTGGGGCCGAACTATGGCTACACCTTC.

This clone was detected ten times or more. The rearrangement joins TRBV7-9 to TRBJ2-5; TRBD2 aligns across 10 bases. The length of the CDR3 is 15 residues. The ends lost 1 base at V and 4 bases at J; junction bases unmatched: 3. Germline V gives CDR1 SEHNR, CDR2 FQNEAQ (reference sequence). The CDR3 coding sequence is TGTGCCAGCAGCTTAGAGCGGGGGGGCCCAGAGACCCAGTACTTC. Translating it yields CASSLERGGPETQYF.

This clone was seen a few times. The chain combines TRBV9 with TRBJ2-1; no firm D call. Germline CDR1 reads SGDLS; CDR2 reads YYNGEE. Trimming took 4 bases from V and 5 from J, leaving 4 bases between them. The CDR3 is 11 amino acids. The CDR3, as DNA: TGTGCCAGCAGCTCAGACAATGAGCAGTTCTTC. This encodes CASSSDNEQFF.

V gene TRBV5-1 combines with J gene TRBJ1-2; D is undetermined. The germline V gene has CDR1 SGHRS and CDR2 YFSETQ. Trimming removed 0 bases at V and 4 bases at J, with 10 bases between. The CDR3 has 14 amino acids. CDR3 nucleotides: TGCGCCAGCAGCTTGGACCCCAGGACCTATGGCTACACCTTC. Amino acid sequence: CASSLDPRTYGYTF.

This clone was observed a handful of times. The rearrangement uses TRBV9 and TRBJ2-1, with a tentative D call TRBD1 (5 bases). V lost 2 bases, J lost 8 bases, and 8 bases lay in between. The CDR3 length is 12 residues. CDR1 is SGDLS and CDR2 is YYNGEE in the germline V gene. The CDR3 DNA is TGTGCCAGCAGCGTCAGGGTTGATGAGCAGTTCTTC. Its translation: CASSVRVDEQFF.

This chain links TRBV7-9 with TRBJ1-3, with D perhaps TRBD1 (6 bases). CDR3 length: 15 amino acids. The ends were cut back, 2 bases at V and 1 base at J, with 9 bases in the middle. CDR1 SEHNR and CDR2 FQNEAQ come from the germline V gene (reference sequence). This CDR3 is CASSLLGTSGNTIYF. In DNA, the CDR3 is TGTGCCAGCAGCTTACTGGGGACATCTGGAAACACCATATATTTT.